This T cell receptor (beta chain) is drawn from a study of blood T cell repertoires in COVID-19. Study in general: Samples of COVID-19 (acute and convalescent) were obtained from the United States, Italy and Spain. T cells, B-cell-depleted T cells, or PBMCs supplied cDNA or gDNA.

In the original processing: How many nucleated cells were present was estimated from reference gene primer amplification. Some clones are missing from TCRdb's copy, which holds only in-frame ones; the method was immunoSEQ multiplex PCR. V and J calls and clone size are those listed in that table; D and trimming were worked out from the DNA. Of around 170,000 clones in the sample, 86% were seen once. This receptor was identified in a woman between 70 and 85 years old with acute or convalescent COVID-19. Sample: peripheral blood.

The CDR3, as DNA: TGTGCCAGCAGCCCAAGTATTGGAGGCGGCTATGGCTACACCTTC. This gives the protein CASSPSIGGGYGYTF. The chain uses TRBV5-4 and TRBJ1-2; no reliable D call. Germline V CDR1 and CDR2: SGHNT, YYREEE (reference sequence). The length of the CDR3 is 15 residues. Trimming pared 4 bases from V and 4 bases from J, leaving 17 bases between.